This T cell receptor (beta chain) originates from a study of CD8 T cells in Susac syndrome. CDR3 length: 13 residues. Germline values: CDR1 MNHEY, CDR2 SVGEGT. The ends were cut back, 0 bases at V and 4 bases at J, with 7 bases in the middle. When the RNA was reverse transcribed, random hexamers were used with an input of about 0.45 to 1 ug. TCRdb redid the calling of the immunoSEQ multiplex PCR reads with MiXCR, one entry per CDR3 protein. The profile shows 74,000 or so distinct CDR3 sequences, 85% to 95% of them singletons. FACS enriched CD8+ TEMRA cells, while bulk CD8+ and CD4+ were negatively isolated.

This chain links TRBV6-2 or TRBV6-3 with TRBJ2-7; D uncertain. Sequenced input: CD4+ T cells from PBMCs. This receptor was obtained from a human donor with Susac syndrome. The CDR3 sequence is CASSYSTVYEQYF. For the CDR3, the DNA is TGTGCCAGCAGTTACTCGACGGTTTACGAGCAGTACTTC.